Reported below is one TCR beta chain. The data were obtained in a study of blood T cell repertoires in COVID-19. Across the study: The United States, Italy and Spain provided the acute and convalescent COVID-19 samples. T cells, B-cell-depleted T cells, or PBMCs supplied cDNA or gDNA.

The authors' processing: The assay estimated nucleated cells by amplifying reference gene primers. Sequencing used immunoSEQ multiplex PCR; TCRdb keeps in-frame clones, though not all of them. Clone size and the V and J calls come from that table; the DNA yielded D and trimming. Of some 120,000 clones listed, 80% to 90% are singletons. This CDR3 has 15 residues. V was shortened by 2 bases and J by 0 bases, with 8 bases between the two germline ends. Germline-derived CDR1 and CDR2 are MNHEY and SMNVEV (reference sequence). V and J are TRBV27 and TRBJ1-5; no clear D. Sequencing was carried out using peripheral blood. The clonotype comes from an older man with active or convalescent COVID-19. The CDR3 here is CASSLRGISNQPQHF. The CDR3 DNA reads TGTGCCAGCAGTTTACGAGGAATTAGCAATCAGCCCCAGCATTTT.